This is a list of T cell receptor beta chains from one sample in a study of cytomegalovirus exposure and HLA in healthy donors. Using immunoSEQ multiplex PCR, the repertoire was profiled, and TCRdb retains in-frame clones only, with some absent. The sample holds 60,000 to 75,000 clones, approximately 74% seen once. Sequencing was performed on PBMCs. The receptors originated from a woman in her thirties in good health and CMV-seropositive. Each CDR3 is given with its conserved first and last residue. The D gene is left open where the match is weak. Not every row has a clone size; where given, it reads once, few, many or a size class.

D gene	V gene	J gene	clone size	CDR3 DNA	CDR3 protein
.	TRBV9	TRBJ1-3	.	TGTGCCAGCAGCGTAGAGGCGGGCTCTGGAAACACCATATATTTT	CASSVEAGSGNTIYF
TRBD2	TRBV29-1	TRBJ2-3	once	TGCAGCGTTGAAGGGCTAGCGGGAGGGCCCGGAACAGATACGCAGTATTTT	CSVEGLAGGPGTDTQYF
TRBD2	TRBV29-1	TRBJ2-3	.	TGCAGCGCCGGGGCTAGCGGGAGGACCGCCACAGATAGGACGCAGTATTTT	CSAGASGRTATDRTQYF
TRBD2	TRBV4-2	TRBJ2-2	.	TGTGCCAGCAGCCAAGCCGGGACTAGCGGGGGCGGGGAGCTGTTTTTT	CASSQAGTSGGGELFF
.	TRBV28	TRBJ1-2	once	TGTGCCAGCAGTTTCGGGAAACACTATGGCTACACCTTC	CASSFGKHYGYTF
.	TRBV28	TRBJ1-5	.	TGTGCCAGCAGCCCCTATAGCAATCAGCCCCAGCATTTT	CASSPYSNQPQHF
.	TRBV5-4	TRBJ1-2	once	TGTGCCAGCAGCTTCGGGGCGGGGGCCGACTATGGCTACACCTTC	CASSFGAGADYGYTF
.	TRBV5-4	TRBJ2-3	once	TGTGCCAGCAGCACCAGACAAACTAGCACAGATACGCAGTATTTT	CASSTRQTSTDTQYF
.	TRBV29-1	TRBJ2-7	.	TGCAGCGTTGTAAGGGACAAGCGTTCCTACGAGCAGTACTTC	CSVVRDKRSYEQYF
TRBD1	TRBV30	TRBJ1-2	.	TGTGCCTGGAGTGGACAGGGATTAAACTATGGCTACACCTTC	CAWSGQGLNYGYTF
TRBD1	TRBV27	TRBJ2-7	.	TGTGCCAGCAGTTACGCAGGGGGTCGTGAGCAGTACTTC	CASSYAGGREQYF
.	TRBV7-6	TRBJ1-4	.	TGTGCCAGCAGCTTAGATCCGCCAGGCACAACTAATGAAAAACTGTTTTTT	CASSLDPPGTTNEKLFF
.	TRBV18	TRBJ2-1	.	TGTGCCAGCTCACCACCGACAGGTTTCAGTGAGCAGTTCTTC	CASSPPTGFSEQFF
TRBD1	TRBV14	TRBJ1-2	.	TGTGCCAGCAGCCAAGGCACGACAGGGTTTAACGGTGATGGCTACACCTTC	CASSQGTTGFNGDGYTF
TRBD1	TRBV9	TRBJ1-2	.	TGTGCCAGCAGCGGGACAGGGTCAGGGGGCTACACCTTC	CASSGTGSGGYTF
.	TRBV21-1	TRBJ2-3	.	TGTGCCAGCAGCAAAGTTTATCTGGGACTCGGCACAGATACGCAGTATTTT	CASSKVYLGLGTDTQYF
.	TRBV7-2	TRBJ2-7	few	TGTGCCAGCAGCTTTGGGGGGTCCTACGAGCAGTACTTC	CASSFGGSYEQYF
.	TRBV14	TRBJ2-1	.	TGTGCCAGCAGCCTCCGGGGGTCCTACAATGAGCAGTTCTTC	CASSLRGSYNEQFF
.	TRBV19	TRBJ1-1	.	TGTGCCAGTAGTATGGAGGGTTTACGGAAAGCTTTCTTT	CASSMEGLRKAFF
TRBD1	TRBV27	TRBJ1-2	.	TGTGCCAGCAGAGGGGACAGAGCTAACTATGGCTACACCTTC	CASRGDRANYGYTF
.	TRBV6-5	TRBJ2-6	few	TGTGCCAGCCGTGGGAGCTCTGGGGCCAACGTCCTGACTTTC	CASRGSSGANVLTF
TRBD2	TRBV9	TRBJ2-7	few	TGTGCCAGCAGCCCTGGGACTAGCGGCGACCGTAGGAACTTC	CASSPGTSGDRRNF
TRBD1	TRBV4-1	TRBJ1-1	medium-sized	TGCGCCAGCAGCCCTCACCCAGGGACAGGGCGGACTGAAGCTTTCTTT	CASSPHPGTGRTEAFF
TRBD1	TRBV29-1	TRBJ2-2	.	TGCAGCGTCGGGGACAGGGACAGCGGGGAGCTGTTTTTT	CSVGDRDSGELFF